The 11 T cell receptor beta chains in this list originate from one sample, sequenced in a study of spatial heterogeneity in lung cancer. Time point reported: sample taken at primary tumor resection. TCRdb used MiXCR to reprocess the 5' RACE reads, holding one entry per CDR3 protein. Among about 39,000 distinct CDR3 sequences, roughly 3% were seen once, and the ten largest hold about 37%. The starting material was normal lung tissue next to the tumor, obtained at surgery. The receptors were sampled from a male donor with early-stage non-small cell lung cancer.

This clonotype was counted ten times or more. The rearrangement joins TRBV5-5 to TRBJ2-3; 9 positions match TRBD2. After removal of 4 bases from V and 2 bases from J, the junction contained 5 bases not matched to a gene. The CDR3 totals 15 residues. The V gene's germline CDR1 is SGHKS and CDR2 YYEKEE (reference sequence). The CDR3 DNA follows: TGTGCCAGCAGCCCTAGCGGGGACGCCACAGATACGCAGTATTTT. It is translated as CASSPSGDATDTQYF.

This clonotype was recorded many times. The genes are TRBV14 and TRBJ2-5; no definite D call. The CDR3 has 15 amino acids. Germline loops: CDR1 SGHDN, CDR2 FVKESK. V was shortened by 4 bases and J by 0 bases, with 12 bases between the two germline ends. CDR3 DNA sequence: TGTGCCAGCAGCCCCCACGTGGGCTACCAAGAGACCCAGTACTTC. This encodes CASSPHVGYQETQYF.

This clonotype was picked up many times. This sequence joins TRBV5-1 and TRBJ2-3; D might be TRBD1 (6 bases). There are 15 residues in the CDR3. The germline gives CDR1 SGHRS, CDR2 YFSETQ. Deletions cut 4 bases from V and 1 base from J, with 13 bases between. CDR3 sequence (DNA): TGCGCCAGCAGCGAACGGGACACCCGCACAGATACGCAGTATTTT. As protein: CASSERDTRTDTQYF.

This clonotype appeared many times. This chain links TRBV2 with TRBJ2-2; 8 positions agree with TRBD1. Germline CDR1 SNHLY, CDR2 FYNNEI. V dropped 8 bases and J dropped 6; count of bases not matched to a gene: 5. The CDR3 is 13 residues long. CDR3: CASQTGGPGELFF. In DNA form, the CDR3 reads TGTGCCAGCCAAACAGGGGGGCCCGGGGAGCTGTTTTTT. The full variable domain, completed using reference TRBV2 and TRBJ2-2, is EPEVTQTPSHQVTQMGQEVILRCVPISNHLYFYWYRQILGQKVEFLVSFYNNEISEKSEIFDDQFSVERPDGSNFTLKIRSTKLEDSAMYFCASQTGGPGELFFGEGSRLTVL.

This clonotype was observed many times. This chain joins TRBV2 and TRBJ1-3, with 8 bases aligning to TRBD1. This CDR3 is 16 amino acids long. Unmatched junction bases numbered 13, after V lost 10 bases and J lost 2 bases. CDR1 and CDR2 from the germline V gene are SNHLY and FYNNEI. The CDR3 bases are TGTGCCACCGGGGGTTTCCGGACAGGGACTGGAAACACCATATATTTT. This codes for CATGGFRTGTGNTIYF.

This clonotype was found many times. The J gene is TRBJ2-7, the V gene TRBV7-9; D could derive from TRBD1 or TRBD2 (6 bases each). V was cut by 2 bases and J by 5 bases, with 10 bases left in between. The CDR3 sequence is 13 residues long. The V gene's germline CDR1 is SEHNR and CDR2 FQNEAQ (reference sequence). The CDR3 protein is CASSLRGADEQYF. CDR3 bases: TGTGCCAGCAGCTTAAGGGGGGCTGACGAGCAGTACTTC.

This clonotype was recorded at least ten times. J is TRBJ2-4 and V is TRBV2; D is unclear. CDR3 length: 19 residues. Trimming removed 1 base at V and 0 bases at J, with 19 bases between. Germline values: CDR1 SNHLY, CDR2 FYNNEI. The CDR3 here is CASSEGSSGVFLAKNIQYF. The CDR3 DNA sequence: TGTGCCAGCAGTGAAGGCTCGTCAGGAGTATTCCTAGCCAAAAACATTCAGTACTTC. Full variable domain (remainder filled in from reference TRBV2 and TRBJ2-4): EPEVTQTPSHQVTQMGQEVILRCVPISNHLYFYWYRQILGQKVEFLVSFYNNEISEKSEIFDDQFSVERPDGSNFTLKIRSTKLEDSAMYFCASSEGSSGVFLAKNIQYFGAGTRLSVL.

This clonotype was found many times. The rearrangement links TRBV20-1 to TRBJ2-1; TRBD2 agrees at 13 bases. The CDR3 is 15 residues long. In germline, CDR1 is DFQATT, CDR2 SNEGSKA (reference sequence). The ends lost 6 bases at V and 8 bases at J; junction bases unmatched: 10. This CDR3 is CSARGLAGPGDEQFF. CDR3 in DNA: TGCAGTGCCAGGGGACTAGCGGGGCCGGGGGATGAGCAGTTCTTC.

Many counts were recorded for this clonotype. The rearrangement links TRBV6-2 or TRBV6-3 to TRBJ1-6; D gene uncertain. CDR3 length: 14 amino acids. Trimming took 6 bases from V and 8 from J, leaving 14 bases between them. Germline values: CDR1 MNHEY, CDR2 SVGEGT. CDR3 protein: CASRLVAWDSPLHF. The CDR3 coding sequence is TGTGCCAGCAGATTGGTCGCCTGGGATTCACCCCTCCACTTT.

This clonotype was seen repeatedly, ten times or more. For the CDR3, the DNA is TGCAGCGTTAGGCAGGCTATTAGCTCCTACGAGCAGTACTTC. Translating it yields CSVRQAISSYEQYF. The rearrangement links TRBV29-1 to TRBJ2-7, with D unclear. The CDR3 has 14 residues. V was trimmed by 5 bases and J by 0 bases, leaving 14 bases between them. CDR1 SQVTM and CDR2 ANQGSEA come from the germline V gene.

There are many counts of this clonotype. V and J are TRBV7-8 and TRBJ1-6, with D perhaps TRBD1 (6 bases). The CDR3 is 15 residues long. The V end lost 5 bases, the J end lost 9 bases, and 17 bases lay between the germline ends. Germline lookup yields CDR1 SGHVS and CDR2 FQNEAQ. The CDR3 region has the DNA TGTGCCAGCAGCCTTATCGGGGGCTATGCTTCACCCCTCCACTTT. Translating gives CASSLIGGYASPLHF. Using reference TRBV7-8 and TRBJ1-6 for the parts outside the CDR3, the full variable domain is GAGVSQSPRYKVAKRGQDVALRCDPISGHVSLFWYQQALGQGPEFLTYFQNEAQLDKSGLPSDRFFAERPEGSVSTLKIQRTQQEDSAVYLCASSLIGGYASPLHFGNGTRLTVT.